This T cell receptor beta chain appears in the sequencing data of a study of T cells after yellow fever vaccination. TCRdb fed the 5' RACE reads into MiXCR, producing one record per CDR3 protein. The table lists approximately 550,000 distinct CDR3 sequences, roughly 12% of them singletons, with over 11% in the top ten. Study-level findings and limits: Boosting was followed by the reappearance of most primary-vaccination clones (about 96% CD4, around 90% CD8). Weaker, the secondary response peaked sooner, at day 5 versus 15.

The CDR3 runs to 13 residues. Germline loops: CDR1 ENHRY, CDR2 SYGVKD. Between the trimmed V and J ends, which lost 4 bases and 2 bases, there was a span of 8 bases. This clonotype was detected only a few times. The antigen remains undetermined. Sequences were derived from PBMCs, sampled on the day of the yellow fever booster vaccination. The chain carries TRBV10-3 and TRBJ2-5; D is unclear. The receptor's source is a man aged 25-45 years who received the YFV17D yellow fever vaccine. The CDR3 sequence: CAISVSQQETQYF. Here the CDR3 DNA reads TGTGCCATCAGTGTCTCCCAGCAAGAGACCCAGTACTTC.